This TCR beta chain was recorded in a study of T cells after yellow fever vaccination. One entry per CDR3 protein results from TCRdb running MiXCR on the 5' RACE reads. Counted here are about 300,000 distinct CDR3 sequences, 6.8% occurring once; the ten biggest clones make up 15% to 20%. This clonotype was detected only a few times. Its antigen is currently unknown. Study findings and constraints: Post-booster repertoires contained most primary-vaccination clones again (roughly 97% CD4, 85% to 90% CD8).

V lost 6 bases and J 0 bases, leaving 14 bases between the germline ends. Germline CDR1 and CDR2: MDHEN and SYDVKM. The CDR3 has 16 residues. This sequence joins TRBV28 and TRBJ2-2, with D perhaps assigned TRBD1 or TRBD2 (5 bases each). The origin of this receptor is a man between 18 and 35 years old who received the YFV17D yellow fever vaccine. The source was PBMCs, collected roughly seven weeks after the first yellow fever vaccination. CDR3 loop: CASSSYRGANTGELFF. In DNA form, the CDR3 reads TGTGCCAGCAGCTCATACCGAGGGGCGAACACCGGGGAGCTGTTTTTT.